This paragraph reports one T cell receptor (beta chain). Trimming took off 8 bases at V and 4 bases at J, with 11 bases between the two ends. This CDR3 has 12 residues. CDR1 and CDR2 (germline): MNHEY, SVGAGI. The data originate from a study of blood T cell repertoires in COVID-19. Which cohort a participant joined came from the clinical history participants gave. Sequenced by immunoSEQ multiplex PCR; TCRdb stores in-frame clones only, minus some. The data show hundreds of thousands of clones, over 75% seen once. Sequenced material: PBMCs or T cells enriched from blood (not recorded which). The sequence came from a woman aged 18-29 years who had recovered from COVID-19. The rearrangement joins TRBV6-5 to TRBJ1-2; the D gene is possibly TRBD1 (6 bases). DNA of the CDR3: TGTGCCAGCTTTAGGGGGACCTATGGCTACACCTTC. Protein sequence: CASFRGTYGYTF.